These 28 T cell receptor beta chains came from one sample sequenced in a study of cytomegalovirus exposure and HLA in healthy donors. Assay: immunoSEQ multiplex PCR; the TCRdb copy retains only in-frame clones and omits some. Here the sample spans about 58,000 clones, around 90% being singletons. Sequenced input: PBMCs. Receptor source: a man in his late teens or twenties in good health and CMV-seronegative.

V gene TRBV18 combines with J gene TRBJ2-7; 8 bases align to TRBD2. The germline gives CDR1 KGHSH, CDR2 LQKENI. The CDR3 has 17 amino acids. The V segment lost 3 bases and the J segment 2 bases; nucleotides outside the gene matches: 12. CDR3 protein: CASSPRGTGGRTYEQYF. CDR3 nucleotides: TGTGCCAGCTCACCGCGCGGGACGGGAGGGCGAACCTACGAGCAGTACTTC.

The genes are TRBV7-2 and TRBJ2-2; 7 bases match TRBD2. There are 17 residues in the CDR3. Germline assignment: CDR1 SGHTA and CDR2 FQGNSA. V gave up 1 base and J gave up 7 bases; unmatched junction bases: 12. CDR3 DNA sequence: TGTGCCAGCAGCTTAGATTCGGGACTATACCGGGTCGGGGAGCTGTTTTTT. Translating gives CASSLDSGLYRVGELFF.

The chain couples TRBV9 to TRBJ2-1; the match to TRBD2 covers 13 bases. The CDR3 has 18 residues. The junction had 18 bases not matched to a gene; V was cut back by 2 bases and J by 13 bases. Looked up from germline, CDR1 is SGDLS and CDR2 is YYNGEE. CDR3 nucleotide sequence: TGTGCCAGCAGCGTCCGGCCGATGGGACTAGCGGGGCCGCAGGGCCAGTTCTTC. Amino acid sequence: CASSVRPMGLAGPQGQFF.

V usage is TRBV21-1 and J usage is TRBJ2-1; TRBD2, the table's D call, lacks a check against the DNA. TRBV21-1 represents a pseudogene. The CDR3 totals 16 residues. The CDR3 is CASSNIAGAVRNEQFF. The CDR3 DNA reads TGTGCCAGCAGCAACATAGCGGGGGCCGTGCGTAATGAGCAGTTCTTC.

V and J are TRBV5-1 and TRBJ2-3; 8 bases line up with TRBD2. The CDR3 contains 16 residues. CDR1 and CDR2 from the germline V gene are SGHRS and YFSETQ. V gave up 1 base and J gave up 3 bases; unmatched junction bases: 7. The CDR3 nucleotides read TGCGCCAGCAGCTTGATGACAGCGGGAGCGACAGATACGCAGTATTTT. This encodes CASSLMTAGATDTQYF.

The gene calls are TRBV5-6 and TRBJ2-7, with no clear D. CDR1 and CDR2 from the germline V gene are SGHDT and YYEEEE. Trimming removed 4 bases at V and 5 bases at J, with 13 bases between. The CDR3 length is 13 residues. The CDR3 loop reads CASSLLYVHEQYF. As DNA, the CDR3 is TGTGCCAGCAGCCTCTTGTATGTCCACGAGCAGTACTTC.

The gene calls are TRBV2 and TRBJ2-1; a weak D match, TRBD2 (6 bases). The CDR3 consists of 14 residues. V was clipped by 7 bases and J by 0 bases, with 10 bases between them. Germline V gene sequence: CDR1 SNHLY, CDR2 FYNNEI. This CDR3 is CASIAGSSYNEQFF. DNA for the CDR3: TGTGCCAGCATTGCGGGGAGCTCCTACAATGAGCAGTTCTTC.

CDR3 sequence reads: CASSRGDRDGEKLFF. The CDR3 DNA reads as TGTGCCAGCAGCCGCGGGGACAGGGACGGAGAAAAACTGTTTTTT. J is TRBJ1-4 and V is TRBV4-2; TRBD1 agrees at 9 bases. CDR1 is LGHNA and CDR2 is YNFKEQ in the germline V gene. The CDR3 is made up of 15 amino acids. V lost 4 bases and J lost 8; bases outside the gene matches: 8.

This rearrangement joins TRBV6-5 to TRBJ2-3; TRBD2 might be the D (6 bases). CDR3 length: 16 residues. V lost 0 bases and J lost 1, with 11 bases in between. The germline gives CDR1 MNHEY, CDR2 SVGAGI. The CDR3 nucleotides read TGTGCCAGCAGTTACTCGTCCGGGAGCGGCACAGATACGCAGTATTTT. Translation gives CASSYSSGSGTDTQYF.

V usage is TRBV28 and J usage is TRBJ1-1; TRBD1 aligns across 8 bases. Germline CDR1 and CDR2: MDHEN and SYDVKM. The V gene end was trimmed by 5 bases and the J gene end by 0 bases; junction bases not matched to a gene: 11. The CDR3 length is 17 residues. The CDR3 bases are TGTGCCAGCAGTGAGACCGGGACAGGTTTTTTGAACACTGAAGCTTTCTTT. The encoded protein is CASSETGTGFLNTEAFF.

The chain links TRBV5-1 to TRBJ2-3; 10 bases map to TRBD1. The V gene end was trimmed by 0 bases and the J gene end by 13 bases; junction bases not matched to a gene: 2. The CDR3 loop spans 12 amino acids. The germline V gene encodes CDR1 SGHRS and CDR2 YFSETQ. The CDR3 reads CASSLAGTGEYF. CDR3 coding DNA: TGCGCCAGCAGCTTGGCCGGGACAGGGGAGTATTTT. Full variable domain (missing parts from reference TRBV5-1 and TRBJ2-3): KAGVTQTPRYLIKTRGQQVTLSCSPISGHRSVSWYQQTPGQGLQFLFEYFSETQRNKGNFPGRFSGRQFSNSRSEMNVSTLELGDSALYLCASSLAGTGEYFGPGTRLTVL.

This clone was picked up one time. The chain recombines TRBV28 with TRBJ1-1, with 12 bases that match TRBD1. The length of the CDR3 is 15 residues. Germline CDR1 is MDHEN and CDR2 is SYDVKM. V lost 4 bases, J lost 4 bases, and 4 bases stayed unmatched. CDR3 loop: CASSSGTGGITEAFF. The CDR3 region has the DNA TGTGCCAGCAGTTCCGGGACAGGGGGCATCACTGAAGCTTTCTTT.

This clone was seen a few times. The chain recombines TRBV2 with TRBJ2-4, with D perhaps matching TRBD1 (5 bases). With 4 bases removed from V and 11 bases from J, the gap between germline ends came to 15 bases. This CDR3 is 13 amino acids long. Per the germline V gene, CDR1 is SNHLY and CDR2 is FYNNEI. The CDR3 coding sequence is TGTGCCAGCAGTGCCCAGGGCAGTGGTTTTCAGTACTTC. Amino acids: CASSAQGSGFQYF.

The chain links TRBV6-1 to TRBJ1-5; D perhaps matches TRBD1 (6 bases). The CDR3 extends over 15 amino acids. Looked up from germline, CDR1 is MNHNS and CDR2 is SASEGT. V lost 1 base and J 15 bases, leaving 22 bases between the germline ends. CDR3 sequence (DNA): TGTGCCAGCAGTGAAGGTGTTCTACCGGGACACCTGGGGCATTTT. This gives the protein CASSEGVLPGHLGHF.

The V and J genes are TRBV11-2 and TRBJ2-3, with 13 bases lining up with TRBD2. In germline, CDR1 is SGHAT, CDR2 FQNNGV. The CDR3 spans 17 residues. Unmatched junction bases numbered 4, after V lost 4 bases and J lost 0 bases. The CDR3 here is CASSSGTSGASTDTQYF. CDR3 DNA: TGTGCCAGCAGCTCGGGGACTAGCGGGGCCAGCACAGATACGCAGTATTTT.

The chain recombines TRBV25-1 with TRBJ1-1, with D perhaps TRBD1 (6 bases). Germline CDR1 reads MGHDK; CDR2 reads SYGVNS. CDR3 length: 12 residues. V was clipped by 0 bases and J by 8 bases, with 7 bases between them. The CDR3 region is CASSEYGTEAFF. The CDR3 DNA is TGTGCCAGCAGTGAATATGGGACAGAAGCTTTCTTT.

The chain couples TRBV11-1 to TRBJ1-1, with a possible D match to TRBD1 (6 bases). The V end lost 0 bases, the J end lost 5 bases, and 13 bases lay between the germline ends. CDR1 SGHAT and CDR2 FQDESV come from the germline V gene (reference sequence). CDR3 length: 15 amino acids. CDR3 amino acids: CASSLALQGNTEAFF. CDR3 DNA: TGTGCCAGCAGCTTAGCCCTACAGGGAAATACTGAAGCTTTCTTT.

V is TRBV7-9 and J is TRBJ2-7, with 9 positions matching TRBD2. The length of the CDR3 is 16 residues. Germline V gene sequence: CDR1 SEHNR, CDR2 FQNEAQ (reference sequence). V shed 6 bases, J shed 6 bases, and the junction held 15 bases outside the gene matches. DNA for the CDR3: TGTGCCAGCAGACCTAATGGGGCTAGCGGGGACTTCGAGCAGTACTTC. It encodes CASRPNGASGDFEQYF.

This clone was seen a single time. The gene calls are TRBV15 and TRBJ1-1; no clear D gene. Per the germline V gene, CDR1 is LNHNV and CDR2 is YYDKDF (reference sequence). V shed 4 bases and J shed 3 bases, with 9 bases lying between them. This CDR3 has 13 residues. As DNA, the CDR3 is TGTGCCACCAGCACCGACGGGGACACTGAAGCTTTCTTT. Translation: CATSTDGDTEAFF.

V is TRBV5-4 and J is TRBJ2-5, with 7 nucleotides matching TRBD2. The CDR3 sequence is 15 residues long. Germline-derived CDR1 and CDR2 are SGHNT and YYREEE (reference sequence). The V gene end was trimmed by 2 bases and the J gene end by 2 bases; junction bases not matched to a gene: 6. This CDR3 is CASSFGLAAQETQYF. Here the CDR3 DNA reads TGTGCCAGCAGCTTTGGCCTAGCGGCTCAAGAGACCCAGTACTTC.

The chain couples TRBV11-3 to TRBJ2-5, with 11 bases fitting TRBD1. Germline V gene lookup returns CDR1 SGHNT and CDR2 YENEEA. The CDR3 contains 17 residues. With 5 bases clipped from V and 5 bases from J, the junction kept 13 bases outside the gene matches. The CDR3 spells CASSNRGQGGVGETQYF. As DNA, the CDR3 is TGTGCCAGCAGCAACCGGGGACAGGGGGGGGTTGGGGAGACCCAGTACTTC.

This sequence joins TRBV27 and TRBJ2-5; 11 bases line up with TRBD2. CDR3 size: 15 residues. The J segment lost 5 bases and the V segment lost 5 bases, leaving 7 bases of the junction unmatched. The V gene's germline CDR1 is MNHEY and CDR2 SMNVEV (reference sequence). The CDR3 nucleotides read TGTGCCAGCAGTGTACTAGCGGGAGCGGGGGAGACCCAGTACTTC. Translating gives CASSVLAGAGETQYF.

V gene TRBV11-3 combines with J gene TRBJ2-5, with D possibly TRBD1 on 5 matching bases. CDR3 length: 16 residues. V lost 4 bases and J lost 2, with 17 bases in between. Germline V gene data show CDR1 as SGHNT and CDR2 as YENEEA. This CDR3 is CASSSPLAGKQETQYF. CDR3 bases: TGTGCCAGCAGCTCCCCCCTGGCAGGGAAACAAGAGACCCAGTACTTC.

V and J are TRBV29-1 and TRBJ2-3, with 10 bases that match TRBD2. CDR3 size: 14 residues. Germline CDR1 and CDR2: SQVTM and ANQGSEA. J gave up 1 base and V 7 bases, and 5 bases lay outside the gene matches. CDR3 sequence: CSGGLAGGTDTQYF. CDR3 DNA: TGCAGCGGGGGGCTAGCGGGAGGCACAGATACGCAGTATTTT.

V and J are TRBV27 and TRBJ2-2, with 11 nucleotides matching TRBD2. This CDR3 contains 16 residues. Germline CDR1 is MNHEY and CDR2 is SMNVEV (reference sequence). V shed 5 bases and J 4 bases; nucleotides not matched to a gene: 6. The CDR3 loop reads CASSNLAGGGTGELFF. Here the CDR3 DNA reads TGTGCCAGCAGTAATCTAGCGGGAGGCGGCACCGGGGAGCTGTTTTTT.

The V gene is TRBV7-6, the J gene TRBJ2-1; weak D call: TRBD2 (5 bases). The CDR3 runs 15 residues. V was trimmed by 2 bases and J by 0 bases, leaving 8 bases between them. CDR1 and CDR2 (germline): SGHVS, FNYEAQ. The CDR3 DNA reads TGTGCCAGCAGCTTACGGGCGGGCTCCTACAATGAGCAGTTCTTC. This translates into CASSLRAGSYNEQFF.

The chain combines TRBV28 with TRBJ2-7, with 7 bases fitting TRBD2. There are 17 residues in the CDR3. The V segment lost 5 bases and the J segment 3 bases; nucleotides outside the gene matches: 16. Germline V gene sequence: CDR1 MDHEN, CDR2 SYDVKM. The CDR3 DNA sequence: TGTGCCAGCAGTGCTCCCCCACCCGGGACTACCTACTACGAGCAGTACTTC. Its translation: CASSAPPPGTTYYEQYF. The full variable domain, completed using reference TRBV28 and TRBJ2-7, is DVKVTQSSRYLVKRTGEKVFLECVQDMDHENMFWYRQDPGLGLRLIYFSYDVKMKEKGDIPEGYSVSREKKERFSLILESASTNQTSMYLCASSAPPPGTTYYEQYFGPGTRLTVT.

V and J are TRBV5-1 and TRBJ2-7; 9 bases map to TRBD1. The germline V gene has CDR1 SGHRS and CDR2 YFSETQ. The CDR3 length is 15 residues. The junction had 7 bases not matched to a gene; V was cut back by 0 bases and J by 6 bases. The CDR3 here is CASSLGWDRDGEQYF. The CDR3 DNA is TGCGCCAGCAGCTTGGGATGGGACAGGGATGGCGAGCAGTACTTC.